The clone carrying this TCR beta chain was found once. The source of the sample is a study of long-term antiretroviral therapy in people with HIV. Investigators performed immunoSEQ version v3.0 at survey level. Measured with immunoSEQ multiplex PCR; TCRdb has only the in-frame clones, and not every one. The table has roughly 25,000 clones, 70% to 85% seen once. Germline V lookup: CDR1 MDHEN, CDR2 SYDVKM. Trimming at V came to 7 bases and at J to 11 bases, leaving 13 bases not matched to a gene. This CDR3 is built from 14 residues. The sequenced sample was unsorted PBMCs, obtained 0.7 years before starting antiretroviral therapy. The rearrangement joins TRBV28 to TRBJ1-2; 10 positions match TRBD1. This clonotype was sampled from a man aged 30 to 45 with HIV. DNA for the CDR3: TGTGCCAGCACCTCTCCGGGACAGGGGTCCCAATACACCTTC. Protein product: CASTSPGQGSQYTF.